These 24 T cell receptor beta chains originate from one sample sequenced in a study of tumor-infiltrating lymphocytes in primary liver carcinoma. With around 490 ng total RNA as template and a constant-region primer, TCR beta cDNA was made. Three nested multiplex PCR rounds, a slightly modified ARM-PCR method, built the TCR beta libraries. Primers for the first two PCR rounds were TRBV1-TRBV30 forward primers and a C-beta reverse primer (roughly 10 cycles per round). TCRdb re-derived calls from the multiplex PCR reads in MiXCR, one entry per CDR3 protein. The table includes 110,000 or so distinct CDR3 sequences, about four fifths detected once. From unsorted bulk tissue weighing roughly 19-34 mg, DNA and RNA were co-extracted. Sequencing was done on a sample of liver tumor tissue from sampling region 3. Subset of the sample: tumor region T3, left-lateral pole. The source of these receptors is a man in his forties with primary liver carcinoma and hepatitis B virus infection.

With regard to this clonotype: The junction does not match germline at one end; this may be a read error. This chain connects TRBV5-1 to TRBJ2-1, with a possible D match to TRBD1 (6 bases). The CDR3 contains 13 residues. Germline assignment: CDR1 SGHRS and CDR2 YFSETQ. CDR3 DNA sequence: TGCGCCAGCAGCTTTGGTGGGGACAATGTGCAGTTCTTC. Amino acids: CASSFGGDNVQFF.

The genes are TRBV29-1 and TRBJ2-3, with 8 bases lining up with TRBD2. The CDR3 has 18 amino acids. CDR1 and CDR2 (germline): SQVTM, ANQGSEA. J was trimmed by 6 bases and V by 3 bases; bases with no gene match: 20. The CDR3 spells CSVDGCGLSGRTPDTQYF. The CDR3, as DNA: TGCAGCGTTGATGGATGCGGTCTAAGCGGGAGAACTCCCGATACGCAGTATTTT.

For this clonotype: No conserved phenylalanine or tryptophan is present at the end of the CDR3, so a read error is the likely explanation. This chain connects TRBV14 to TRBJ2-1, with TRBD2 matching 8 bases. V trimming: 7 bases; J trimming: 5 bases; junction bases outside the gene matches: 13. This CDR3 contains 16 residues. Germline CDR1 reads SGHDN; CDR2 reads FVKESK. The CDR3 coding sequence is TGTGCCAGCAATGCCATAGCGGGATGGGTAAACAATGAGCAGTTCATC. This gives the protein CASNAIAGWVNNEQFI.

A note on this clonotype: At one of its ends the junction is not consistent with the germline gene, which may arise from a read error. CDR3 coding DNA: TGTGCCAGCAGCCAAGATGGACAGGGGCACTATGGCTACACCTTC. Protein product: CASSQDGQGHYGYTF. The V call is TRBV4-1, the J call TRBJ1-2; 9 positions agree with TRBD1. The CDR3 is 15 residues long. Germline V gene lookup returns CDR1 MGHRA and CDR2 YSYEKL.

This clonotype was counted a single time. This is likely a read error, given that the CDR3 carries no conserved phenylalanine or tryptophan at its end. CDR3 DNA: TGTGCCAGCATCCGTCAGAGGAACACTGAAGCTTTCTCT. The encoded protein is CASIRQRNTEAFS. The chain employs TRBV7-8 and TRBJ1-1; D gene ambiguous. Germline CDR1 SGHVS, CDR2 FQNEAQ. Trimming left V 7 bases short and J 1 base short, with 10 bases between. CDR3 length: 13 residues.

Regarding this clonotype: One end of the junction varies from germline; a read error may be responsible. This chain uses TRBV10-2 with TRBJ2-3, with D possibly TRBD1 on 6 matching bases. Germline-derived CDR1 and CDR2 are WSHSY and SAAADI. The CDR3 is 17 amino acids. The CDR3, as DNA: TGCGCCAGCAGTAAGTTACAGGGATTAGCTAGCACAGATATGCAGTATTTT. Its protein product is CASSKLQGLASTDMQYF.

This clonotype was detected many times. Here the CDR3 DNA reads TGTGCCAGCAGTTTAGATCGGCGAGATTTGCAGTTCTTC. Translated: CASSLDRRDLQFF. The rearrangement links TRBV12-3 or TRBV12-4 to TRBJ2-1, with unresolved D. The CDR3 runs 13 residues. Trimming took 1 base from V and 12 from J, leaving 13 bases between them.

In regard to this clonotype: The conserved phenylalanine or tryptophan normally closing the CDR3 is absent here, so this likely arose from a read error. The limits of the CDR3 on the DNA are not certain, so only TCRdb's listed CDR3 is given. The chain couples TRBV4-1 to TRBJ2-7; the table's D call of TRBD1 was not tested on the DNA. Germline lookup yields CDR1 MGHRA and CDR2 YSYEKL. 15 amino acids form the CDR3, both terminal residues included. CDR3 residues: CASSQTPGTTYEQYI.

Turning to this clonotype: A much larger clonotype is one base distant, so this may be a read error. The genes are TRBV19 and TRBJ2-6; 13 nucleotides align to TRBD2. Germline V CDR1 and CDR2: LNHDA, SQIVND (reference sequence). This CDR3 is built from 18 residues. With V trimmed by 3 bases and J by 2 bases, 4 bases remained unmatched. In DNA form, the CDR3 reads TGTGCCAGTAGTATGAGACTAGCGGGAGGACCTGGGGCCAACGTCCTGACTTTC. Translated, it gives CASSMRLAGGPGANVLTF.

The chain carries TRBV4-2 and TRBJ1-3, with D uncertain. Germline V gene lookup returns CDR1 LGHNA and CDR2 YNFKEQ. The CDR3 is 17 residues long. Deletions cut 2 bases from V and 0 bases from J, with 14 bases between. DNA of the CDR3: TGTGCCAGCAGCCAAAGTCAAGTAGGCGCCTCTGGAAACACCATATATTTT. Its protein is CASSQSQVGASGNTIYF.

This clonotype was seen just once. The conserved final phenylalanine or tryptophan is absent from the CDR3, which likely points to a read error. No DNA is shown, since the ends of the CDR3 on it are uncertain; the CDR3 is the one TCRdb lists. The V and J genes are TRBV10-3 and TRBJ1-2; whether TRBD1, the table's D call, matches the DNA was not checked. A total of 14 residues make up the CDR3, ends included. CDR1 is ENHRY, CDR2 SYGVKD, per germline. CDR3 residues: CAISESSGDYGYTL.

The table lists this clonotype with a count of one. A much larger clone differs by one base, so this may be a read error. The rearrangement links TRBV7-6 to TRBJ2-1; D unclear. Per germline, CDR1 SGHVS and CDR2 FNYEAQ. There are 12 residues in the CDR3. The CDR3: CASSSYSHEQLF. DNA of the CDR3: TGTGCCAGCAGCTCATACAGTCATGAGCAGCTCTTC.

Notes on this clonotype: An end of the junction does not agree with germline; a read error may underlie this. The V gene is TRBV28, the J gene TRBJ2-4; possible D gene TRBD1, 6 bases. The CDR3 has 16 residues. The germline gives CDR1 MDHEN, CDR2 SYDVKM. The CDR3 sequence: CASSQPDSIAKNIQHF. CDR3 nucleotide sequence: TGTGCAAGCAGTCAACCGGACAGTATAGCCAAAAACATTCAGCACTTC.

This clonotype was picked up many times. The chain carries TRBV5-1 and TRBJ1-2, with TRBD1 identical over 11 bases. V shed 4 bases and J 6 bases; nucleotides not matched to a gene: 5. This CDR3 contains 14 residues. Germline-derived CDR1 and CDR2 are SGHRS and YFSETQ. As DNA, the CDR3 is TGCGCCAGCAGCCCTTGGACAGGGGGCGATGGCTACACCTTC. Its translation is CASSPWTGGDGYTF.

The table lists this clonotype with many counts. This CDR3 is CASSRSGEGQTEAFF. CDR3 DNA sequence: TGCGCCAGCAGCCGATCAGGGGAGGGACAGACTGAAGCTTTCTTT. This chain links TRBV4-1 with TRBJ1-1, with TRBD1 identical over 7 bases. Germline V gene data show CDR1 as MGHRA and CDR2 as YSYEKL. Germline trimming cut 4 bases from V and 5 bases from J; bases unmatched to any gene: 10. The CDR3 totals 15 residues.

As to this clonotype: A read error may account for a junction end that differs from germline. The V gene is TRBV29-1, the J gene TRBJ2-4; tentatively, D is TRBD1 (5 bases). This CDR3 spans 11 amino acids. Germline V gene lookup returns CDR1 SQVTM and CDR2 ANQGSEA. CDR3 region: CSIGALNIQSF. The CDR3, as DNA: TGCAGCATTGGGGCTTTAAACATTCAGTCCTTC.

The V and J genes are TRBV4-3 and TRBJ1-3; the D gene is possibly TRBD1 (6 bases). This CDR3 is 16 amino acids long. Germline CDR1 and CDR2: LGHNA and YSLEER. V lost 3 bases, J lost 3 bases, and 15 bases lay in between. In nucleotides, the CDR3 is TGCGCCAGCAGCCATGCCGCGACAGGCGGTGGAAACACCATATATTTT. Translating gives CASSHAATGGGNTIYF.

On this clonotype itself: This sequence may be a read error, since a much larger clone differs from it by one base. The V gene is TRBV19, the J gene TRBJ2-7; tentative D call: TRBD2 (6 bases). This CDR3 has 15 amino acids. Germline-derived CDR1 and CDR2 are LNHDA and SQIVND (reference sequence). In DNA, the CDR3 is TGTACCAGTAGTACCGGGACTTCCTCGATCTACGAGCAGTACTTC. It translates to CTSSTGTSSIYEQYF.

The count of this clonotype is one. The chain couples TRBV12-1 to TRBJ2-7; TRBD2 is the table's D call, not checked against the DNA. TRBV12-1 is classified as a pseudogene. The CDR3 runs 17 residues. The CDR3 DNA reads TGTGCCAGCAGCTTTGCCTGGACTAGCGGGAGGACTTACGAGCAGTACTTC. Its protein product is CASSFAWTSGRTYEQYF.

A note on this clonotype: This could be a read error, since a much larger clone is one nucleotide away. The chain links TRBV24-1 to TRBJ2-3; 8 bases map to TRBD2. Germline CDR1 reads KGHDR; CDR2 reads SFDVKD. This CDR3 contains 14 residues. Written as DNA, the CDR3 is TGTGCCATCAGTGAGGCGGGGGGCAGGACGGCGCAGTATTTT. Translating gives CAISEAGGRTAQYF.

The V and J genes are TRBV5-4 and TRBJ1-2; 9 bases line up with TRBD1. The ends lost 10 bases at V and 11 bases at J; junction bases unmatched: 18. Germline lookup yields CDR1 SGHNT and CDR2 YYREEE (reference sequence). The CDR3 has 14 residues. CDR3 in amino acids: CAANGRQGDYSYTF. In DNA form, the CDR3 reads TGTGCCGCCAATGGCAGACAGGGGGACTATAGTTACACCTTC.

A note on this clonotype: The junction differs from germline at one of its ends, possibly a read error. V and J are TRBV11-2 and TRBJ1-5, with D tentatively TRBD1 (6 bases). CDR1 SGHAT and CDR2 FQNNGV come from the germline V gene. The CDR3 length is 17 residues. CDR3 sequence reads: CAGSLVGITGSNQPQHF. Here the CDR3 DNA reads TGTGCCGGCAGCTTAGTAGGTATAACAGGGAGCAATCAGCCCCAGCATTTT.

This clonotype was seen many times. This chain uses TRBV30 with TRBJ1-2; 7 bases match TRBD1. The CDR3 extends over 13 amino acids. Per the germline V gene, CDR1 is GTSNPN and CDR2 is SVGIG (reference sequence). V was pared by 4 bases and J by 2 bases, with 4 bases of the junction left unmatched. The CDR3 region is CAWTGQDNYGYTF. The CDR3 bases are TGTGCCTGGACAGGACAGGACAACTATGGCTACACCTTC.

A remark on this clonotype: Compared with germline, one end of the junction differs, possibly owing to a read error. This sequence joins TRBV11-3 and TRBJ2-1; D remains ambiguous. The CDR3 extends over 14 amino acids. Germline V CDR1 and CDR2: SGHNT, YENEEA. The CDR3 DNA reads as TGTGCCACCAGCTTAGGCGTCTCGAACAATAAGCAGCTCTTC. Translation: CATSLGVSNNKQLF. The full variable domain, rest sourced from reference TRBV11-3 and TRBJ2-1, is EAGVVQSPRYKIIEKKQPVAFWCNPISGHNTLYWYLQNLGQGPELLIRYENEEAVDDSQLPKDRFSAERLKGVDSTLKIQPAELGDSAVYLCATSLGVSNNKQLFGPGTRLTVL.